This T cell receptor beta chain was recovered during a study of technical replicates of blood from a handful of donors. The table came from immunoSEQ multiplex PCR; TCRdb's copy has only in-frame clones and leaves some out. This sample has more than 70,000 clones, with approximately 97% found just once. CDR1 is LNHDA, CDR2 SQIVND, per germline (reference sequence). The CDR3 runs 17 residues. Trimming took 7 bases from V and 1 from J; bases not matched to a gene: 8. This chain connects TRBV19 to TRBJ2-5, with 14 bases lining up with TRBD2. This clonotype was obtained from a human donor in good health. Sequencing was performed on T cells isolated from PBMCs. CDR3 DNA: TGTGCCAGTACCTGGACTAGCGGGGGGATGGGCCAAGAGACCCAGTACTTC. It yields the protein CASTWTSGGMGQETQYF.